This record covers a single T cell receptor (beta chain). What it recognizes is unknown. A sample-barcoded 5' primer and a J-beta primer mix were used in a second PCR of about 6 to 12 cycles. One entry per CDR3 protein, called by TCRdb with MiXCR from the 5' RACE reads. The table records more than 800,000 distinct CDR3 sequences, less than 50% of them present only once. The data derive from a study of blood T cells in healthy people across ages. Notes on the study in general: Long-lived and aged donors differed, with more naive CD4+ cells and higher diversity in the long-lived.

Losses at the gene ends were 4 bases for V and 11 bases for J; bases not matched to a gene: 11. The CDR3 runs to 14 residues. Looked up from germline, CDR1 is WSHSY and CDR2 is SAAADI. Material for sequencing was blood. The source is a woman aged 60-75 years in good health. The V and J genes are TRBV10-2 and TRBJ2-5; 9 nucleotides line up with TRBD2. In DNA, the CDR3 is TGCGCCAGCAGTGTTTGGACTAGCGACAATGAGCAGTACTTC. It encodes CASSVWTSDNEQYF.